This T cell receptor (beta chain) was profiled in a study of T cell responses to AZD1222 COVID-19 vaccine. Overall study findings and caveats: Donor demographics were predominantly white British with a female majority; clonal diversity may be underestimated. Close to half of spike-specific TCRs reportedly recognize unmutated variant regions.

The germline V gene encodes CDR1 LNHDA and CDR2 SQIVND (reference sequence). The V end lost 5 bases, the J end lost 1 base, and 17 bases lay between the germline ends. The CDR3 sequence is 16 residues long. Notes on this clone: Its antigen is not identified.

Measured with immunoSEQ multiplex PCR; TCRdb has only the in-frame clones, and not every one. The sample shows 150,000 to 200,000 clones, about 92% of them seen only once. The source was peripheral blood, collected 28 days after the second AZD1222 dose. The clonotype originates from an adult who received the AZD1222 COVID-19 vaccine. The chain is built from TRBV19 and TRBJ1-2; no definite D call. Here the CDR3 DNA reads TGTGCCAGTAGTGGACGGGAGGAGACGGTTAACTATGGCTACACCTTC. Amino acid sequence: CASSGREETVNYGYTF.